This T cell receptor beta chain comes out of a study of blood T cell repertoires in COVID-19. Study-level information: The United States, Italy and Spain supplied acute and convalescent COVID-19 samples. In each case, the material was cDNA or gDNA derived from T cells, B-cell-depleted T cells, or PBMCs.

This clone occurred once. Original methodology: Amplification of reference gene primers provided the estimated nucleated cell counts. The repertoire was sequenced with immunoSEQ multiplex PCR; TCRdb's copy has only in-frame clones and lacks some. V and J calls and clone size are given by that table; D and trimming were obtained from the DNA. The sample carries about 55,000 clones, approximately 90% recorded once. The sequence was collected from a man aged 40-49 years with COVID-19, enrolled during active disease. Material for sequencing was peripheral blood.

CDR3 residues: CASSSGQASNQPQHF. The CDR3 bases are TGTGCCAGCAGTTCCGGTCAGGCAAGCAATCAGCCCCAGCATTTT. The chain links TRBV6-5 to TRBJ1-5; D unclear. The CDR3 is 15 residues long. Germline lookup yields CDR1 MNHEY and CDR2 SVGAGI. Trimming pared 4 bases from V and 1 base from J, leaving 11 bases between.